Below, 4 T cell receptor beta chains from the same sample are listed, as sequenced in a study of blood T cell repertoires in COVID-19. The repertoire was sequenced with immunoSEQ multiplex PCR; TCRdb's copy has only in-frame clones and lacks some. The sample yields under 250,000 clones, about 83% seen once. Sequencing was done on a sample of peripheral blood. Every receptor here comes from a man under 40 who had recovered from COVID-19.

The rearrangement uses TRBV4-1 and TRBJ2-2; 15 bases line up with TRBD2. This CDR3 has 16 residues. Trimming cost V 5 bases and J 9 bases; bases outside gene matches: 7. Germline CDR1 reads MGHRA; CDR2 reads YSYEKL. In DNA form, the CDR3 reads TGCGCCAGCAGCAACGGACTAGCGGGGGGGATTAGGGAGCTGTTTTTT. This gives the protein CASSNGLAGGIRELFF.

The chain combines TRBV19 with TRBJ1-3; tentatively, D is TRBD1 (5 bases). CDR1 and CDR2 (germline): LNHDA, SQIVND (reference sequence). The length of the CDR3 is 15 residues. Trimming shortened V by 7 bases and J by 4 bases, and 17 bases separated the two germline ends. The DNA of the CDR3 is TGTGCCAGTAAAGCAGGGCTTCTCGTCGGAAACACCATATATTTT. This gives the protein CASKAGLLVGNTIYF.

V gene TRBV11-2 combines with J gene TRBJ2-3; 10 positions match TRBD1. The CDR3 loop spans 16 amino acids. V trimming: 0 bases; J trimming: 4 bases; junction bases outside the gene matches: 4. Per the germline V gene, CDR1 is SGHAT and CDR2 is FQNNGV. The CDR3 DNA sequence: TGTGCCAGCAGCTTAGAATCGGACAGGGGGGCAGATACGCAGTATTTT. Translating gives CASSLESDRGADTQYF.

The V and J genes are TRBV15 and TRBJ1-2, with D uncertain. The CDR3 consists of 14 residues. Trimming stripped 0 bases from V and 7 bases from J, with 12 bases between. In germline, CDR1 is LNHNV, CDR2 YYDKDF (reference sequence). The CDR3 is CATSRDLGLGGYTF. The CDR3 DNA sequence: TGTGCCACCAGCAGAGATCTGGGCCTGGGTGGCTACACCTTC.